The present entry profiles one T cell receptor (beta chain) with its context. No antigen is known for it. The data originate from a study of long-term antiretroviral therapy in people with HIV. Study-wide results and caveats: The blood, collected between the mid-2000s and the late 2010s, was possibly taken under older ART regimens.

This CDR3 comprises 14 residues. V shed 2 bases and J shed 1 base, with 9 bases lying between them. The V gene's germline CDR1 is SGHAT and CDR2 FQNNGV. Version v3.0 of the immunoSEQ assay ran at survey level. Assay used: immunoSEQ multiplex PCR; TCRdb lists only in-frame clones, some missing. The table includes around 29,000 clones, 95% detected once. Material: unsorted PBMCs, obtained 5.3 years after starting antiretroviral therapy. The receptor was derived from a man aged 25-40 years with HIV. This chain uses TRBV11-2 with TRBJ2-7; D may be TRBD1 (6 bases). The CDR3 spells CASSLWQGSYEQYF. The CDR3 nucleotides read TGTGCCAGCAGCTTATGGCAGGGGTCCTACGAGCAGTACTTC.